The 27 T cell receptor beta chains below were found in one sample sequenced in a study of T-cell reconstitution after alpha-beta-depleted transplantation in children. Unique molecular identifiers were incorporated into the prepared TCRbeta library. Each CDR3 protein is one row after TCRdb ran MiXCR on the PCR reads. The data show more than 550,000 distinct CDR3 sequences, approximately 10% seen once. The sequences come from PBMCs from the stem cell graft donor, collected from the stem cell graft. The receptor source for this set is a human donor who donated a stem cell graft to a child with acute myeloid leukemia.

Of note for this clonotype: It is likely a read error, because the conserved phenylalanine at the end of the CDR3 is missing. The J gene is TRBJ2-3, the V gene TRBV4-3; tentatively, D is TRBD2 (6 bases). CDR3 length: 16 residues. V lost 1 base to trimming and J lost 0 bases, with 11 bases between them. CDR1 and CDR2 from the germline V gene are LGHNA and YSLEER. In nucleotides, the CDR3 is TGCGCCAGCAGCCAAGGCTCCAGCGGGAGCACAGATACGCAGTATATT. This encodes CASSQGSSGSTDTQYI.

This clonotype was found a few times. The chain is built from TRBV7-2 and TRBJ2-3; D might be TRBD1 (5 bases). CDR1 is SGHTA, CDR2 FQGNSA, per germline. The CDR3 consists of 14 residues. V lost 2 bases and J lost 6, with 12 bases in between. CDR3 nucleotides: TGTGCCAGCAGCTTAAGGCAGGGTCAGGATACGCAGTATTTT. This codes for CASSLRQGQDTQYF.

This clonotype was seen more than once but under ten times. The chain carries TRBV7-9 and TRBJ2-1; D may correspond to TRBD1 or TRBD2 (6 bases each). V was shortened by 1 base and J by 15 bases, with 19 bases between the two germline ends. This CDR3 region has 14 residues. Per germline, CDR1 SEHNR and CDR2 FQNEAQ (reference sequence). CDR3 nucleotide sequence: TGTGCCAGCAGCTTAGAGGGGGGTTCTGACCCCTTGTTCTTC. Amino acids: CASSLEGGSDPLFF. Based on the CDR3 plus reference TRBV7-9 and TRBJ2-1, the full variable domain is DTGVSQNPRHKITKRGQNVTFRCDPISEHNRLYWYRQTLGQGPEFLTYFQNEAQLEKSRLLSDRFSAERPKGSFSTLEIQRTEQGDSAMYLCASSLEGGSDPLFFGPGTRLTVL.

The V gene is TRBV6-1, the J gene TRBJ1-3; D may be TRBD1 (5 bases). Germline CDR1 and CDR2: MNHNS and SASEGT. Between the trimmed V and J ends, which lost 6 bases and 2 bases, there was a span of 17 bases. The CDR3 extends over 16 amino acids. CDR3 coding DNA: TGTGCCAGCAGACGGCGGACATTGCCGGCTGGAAACACCATATATTTT. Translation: CASRRRTLPAGNTIYF.

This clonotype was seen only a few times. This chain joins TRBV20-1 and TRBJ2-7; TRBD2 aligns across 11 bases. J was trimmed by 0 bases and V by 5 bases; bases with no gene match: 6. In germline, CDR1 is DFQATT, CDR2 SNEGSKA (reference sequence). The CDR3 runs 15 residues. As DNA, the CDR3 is TGCAGTGCTGTTTCCGGGACTAGCGGCTCCTACGAGCAGTACTTC. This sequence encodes CSAVSGTSGSYEQYF.

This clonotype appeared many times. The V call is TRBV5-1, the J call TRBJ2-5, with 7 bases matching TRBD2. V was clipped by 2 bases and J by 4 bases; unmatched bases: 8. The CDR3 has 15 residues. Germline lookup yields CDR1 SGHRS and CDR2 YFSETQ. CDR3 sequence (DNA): TGCGCCAGCAGCTTTAGCGGGCGGTCGGGAGAGACCCAGTACTTC. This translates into CASSFSGRSGETQYF.

CDR3 nucleotide sequence: TGTGCCAGCAGTGAATATTGGGGCTCCCAAGAGACCCAGTACTTC. Translation gives CASSEYWGSQETQYF. This chain connects TRBV25-1 to TRBJ2-5, with D perhaps TRBD1 (5 bases). The CDR3 has 15 residues. Germline V gives CDR1 MGHDK, CDR2 SYGVNS. V dropped 0 bases and J dropped 1 base, with 9 bases sitting between them.

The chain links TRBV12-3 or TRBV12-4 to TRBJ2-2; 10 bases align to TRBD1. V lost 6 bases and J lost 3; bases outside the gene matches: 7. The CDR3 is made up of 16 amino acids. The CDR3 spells CASSPRGTGDTGELFF. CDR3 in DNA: TGTGCCAGCAGCCCACGGGGGACAGGGGACACCGGGGAGCTGTTTTTT.

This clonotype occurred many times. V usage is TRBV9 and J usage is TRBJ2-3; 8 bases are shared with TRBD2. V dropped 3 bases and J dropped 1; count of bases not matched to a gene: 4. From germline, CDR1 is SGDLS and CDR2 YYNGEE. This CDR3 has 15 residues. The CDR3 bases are TGTGCCAGCAGCGAAGTACTAGCGGGCACAGATACGCAGTATTTT. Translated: CASSEVLAGTDTQYF.

CDR3 nucleotide sequence: TGCAGTGCTTCCCCGGGGGGGAAGCTTAACTATGGCTACACCTTC. Translating it yields CSASPGGKLNYGYTF. J is TRBJ1-2 and V is TRBV20-1, with TRBD1 as a possible D gene (5 bases). From germline, CDR1 is DFQATT and CDR2 SNEGSKA (reference sequence). V lost 5 bases, J lost 1 base, and 17 bases lay in between. The CDR3 consists of 15 residues.

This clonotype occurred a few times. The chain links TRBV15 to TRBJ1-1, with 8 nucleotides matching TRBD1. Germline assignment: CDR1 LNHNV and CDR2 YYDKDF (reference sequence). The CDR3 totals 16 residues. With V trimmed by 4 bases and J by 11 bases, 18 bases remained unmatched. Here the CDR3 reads CATSTPSADRGRMAFF. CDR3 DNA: TGTGCCACCAGCACCCCGTCGGCCGACAGGGGTAGGATGGCTTTCTTT.

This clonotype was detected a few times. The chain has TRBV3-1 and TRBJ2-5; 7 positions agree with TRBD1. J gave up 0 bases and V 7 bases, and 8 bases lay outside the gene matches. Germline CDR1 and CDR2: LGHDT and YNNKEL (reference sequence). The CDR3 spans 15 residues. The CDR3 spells CASIPGDRDQETQYF. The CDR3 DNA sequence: TGTGCCAGCATCCCCGGCGACAGGGACCAAGAGACCCAGTACTTC.

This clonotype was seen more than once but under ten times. In nucleotides, the CDR3 is TGTGCCAGCAGCCTACCCGGTGGGACTAGCGCCGGGGAGCTGTTTTTT. Its protein is CASSLPGGTSAGELFF. The gene calls are TRBV25-1 and TRBJ2-2, with 10 bases matching TRBD2. Germline trimming cut 6 bases from V and 6 bases from J; bases unmatched to any gene: 10. Germline CDR1 MGHDK, CDR2 SYGVNS. The CDR3 runs 16 residues.

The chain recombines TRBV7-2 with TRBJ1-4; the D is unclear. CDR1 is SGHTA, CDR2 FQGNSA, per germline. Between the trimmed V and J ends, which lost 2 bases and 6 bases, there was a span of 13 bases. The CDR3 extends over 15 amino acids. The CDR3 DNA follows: TGTGCCAGCAGCTTATCCGCGGGATCATATGAAAAACTGTTTTTT. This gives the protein CASSLSAGSYEKLFF. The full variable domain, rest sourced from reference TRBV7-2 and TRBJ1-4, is GAGVSQSPSNKVTEKGKDVELRCDPISGHTALYWYRQSLGQGLEFLIYFQGNSAPDKSGLPSDRFSAERTGGSVSTLTIQRTQQEDSAVYLCASSLSAGSYEKLFFGSGTQLSVL.

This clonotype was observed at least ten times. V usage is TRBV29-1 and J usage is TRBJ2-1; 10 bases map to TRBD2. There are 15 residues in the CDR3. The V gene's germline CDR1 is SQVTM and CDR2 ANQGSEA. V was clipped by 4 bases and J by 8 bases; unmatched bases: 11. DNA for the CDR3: TGCAGCGTTGCTGGTCGGGCTAGCGGGAGCGATGAGCAGTTCTTC. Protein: CSVAGRASGSDEQFF.

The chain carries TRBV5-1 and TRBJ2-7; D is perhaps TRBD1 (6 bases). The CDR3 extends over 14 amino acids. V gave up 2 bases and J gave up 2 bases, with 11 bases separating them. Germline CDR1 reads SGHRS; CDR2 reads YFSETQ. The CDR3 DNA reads TGCGCCAGCAGCTTTGGGACACGTACCTACGAGCAGTACTTC. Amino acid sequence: CASSFGTRTYEQYF.

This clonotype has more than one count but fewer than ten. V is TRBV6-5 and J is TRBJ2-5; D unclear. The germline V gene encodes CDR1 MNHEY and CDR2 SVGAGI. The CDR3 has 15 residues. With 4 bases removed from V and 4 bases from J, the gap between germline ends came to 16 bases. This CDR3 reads CASSFRVQRGETQYF. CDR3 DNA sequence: TGTGCCAGCAGTTTTAGGGTGCAGCGAGGAGAGACCCAGTACTTC.

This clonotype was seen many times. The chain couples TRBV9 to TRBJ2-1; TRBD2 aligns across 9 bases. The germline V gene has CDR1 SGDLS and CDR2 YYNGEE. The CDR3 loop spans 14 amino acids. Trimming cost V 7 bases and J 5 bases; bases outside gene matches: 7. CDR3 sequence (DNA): TGTGCCAGCGGGGCGGGAGGGTCGGACAATGAGCAGTTCTTC. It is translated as CASGAGGSDNEQFF.

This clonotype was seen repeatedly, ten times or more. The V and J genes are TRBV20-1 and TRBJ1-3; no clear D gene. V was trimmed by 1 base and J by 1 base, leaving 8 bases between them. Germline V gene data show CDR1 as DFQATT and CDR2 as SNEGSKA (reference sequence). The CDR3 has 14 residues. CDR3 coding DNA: TGCAGTGCTAGAGGAACAAGTTCTGGAAACACCATATATTTT. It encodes CSARGTSSGNTIYF.

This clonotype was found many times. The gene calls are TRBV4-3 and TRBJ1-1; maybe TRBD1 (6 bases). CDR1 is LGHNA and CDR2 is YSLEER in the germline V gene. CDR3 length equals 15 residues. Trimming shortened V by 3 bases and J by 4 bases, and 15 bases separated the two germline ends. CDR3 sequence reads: CASSQDGQSGTEAFF. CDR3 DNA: TGCGCCAGCAGCCAGGACGGACAGTCGGGCACTGAAGCTTTCTTT.

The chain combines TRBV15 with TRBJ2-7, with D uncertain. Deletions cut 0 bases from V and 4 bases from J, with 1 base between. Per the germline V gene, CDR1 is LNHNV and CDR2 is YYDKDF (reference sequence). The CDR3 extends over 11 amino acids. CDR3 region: CATSREYEQYF. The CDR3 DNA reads TGTGCCACCAGCAGAGAATACGAGCAGTACTTC.

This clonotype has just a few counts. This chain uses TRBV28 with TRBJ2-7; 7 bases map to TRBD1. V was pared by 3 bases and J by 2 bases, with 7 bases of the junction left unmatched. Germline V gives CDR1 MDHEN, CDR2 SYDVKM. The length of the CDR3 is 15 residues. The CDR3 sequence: CASSFWGQIPYEQYF. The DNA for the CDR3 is TGTGCCAGCAGTTTTTGGGGACAGATCCCCTACGAGCAGTACTTC.

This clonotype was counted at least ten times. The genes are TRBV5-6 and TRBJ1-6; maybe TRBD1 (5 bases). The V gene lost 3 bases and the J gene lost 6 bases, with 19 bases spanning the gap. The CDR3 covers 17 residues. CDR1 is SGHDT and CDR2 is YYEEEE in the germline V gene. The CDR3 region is CASSYRGAGGPNSPLHF. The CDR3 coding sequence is TGTGCCAGCAGCTACAGAGGGGCAGGTGGCCCTAATTCACCCCTCCACTTT.

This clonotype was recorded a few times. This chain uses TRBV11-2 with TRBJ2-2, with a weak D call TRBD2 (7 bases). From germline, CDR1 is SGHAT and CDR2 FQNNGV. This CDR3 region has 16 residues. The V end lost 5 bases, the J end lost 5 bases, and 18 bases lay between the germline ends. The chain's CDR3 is CASSLRGASGTGELFF. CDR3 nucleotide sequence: TGTGCCAGCAGCCTCCGGGGGGCCTCCGGAACCGGGGAGCTGTTTTTT.

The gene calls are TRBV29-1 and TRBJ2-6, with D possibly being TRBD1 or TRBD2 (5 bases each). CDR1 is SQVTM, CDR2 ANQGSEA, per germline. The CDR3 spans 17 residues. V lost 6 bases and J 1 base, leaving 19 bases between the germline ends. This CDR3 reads CSVQLPGRNSGANVLTF. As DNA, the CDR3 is TGCAGCGTCCAATTGCCGGGACGGAATTCTGGGGCCAACGTCCTGACTTTC.

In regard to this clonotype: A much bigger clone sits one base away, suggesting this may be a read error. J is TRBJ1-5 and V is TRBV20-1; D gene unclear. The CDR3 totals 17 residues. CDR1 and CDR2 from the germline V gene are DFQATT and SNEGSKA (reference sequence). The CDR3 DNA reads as TGCTGTGCTAGAGACATCTTGCGGGCCGGTCAGAATCAGCCCCAGCATTTT. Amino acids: CCARDILRAGQNQPQHF.

CDR3 DNA sequence: TGTGCCATCAGCGGGACAGCTAATGAAAAACTGTTTTTT. Residues: CAISGTANEKLFF. V usage is TRBV10-3 and J usage is TRBJ1-4; 7 bases align to TRBD1. With V trimmed by 6 bases and J by 3 bases, 1 base remained unmatched. The CDR3 loop spans 13 amino acids. CDR1 ENHRY and CDR2 SYGVKD come from the germline V gene.